The 9 T cell receptor beta chains listed next were all sequenced from one sample in a study of technical replicates of blood from a handful of donors. Sequencing was performed with immunoSEQ multiplex PCR; in TCRdb, only in-frame clones are kept and a portion is missing. The table shows approximately 94,000 clones, with 96% occurring only once. Sequences were obtained from T cells isolated from PBMCs. The source of these receptors is a human donor in good health.

The V and J genes are TRBV6-5 and TRBJ1-1, with 8 bases that match TRBD1. V was clipped by 6 bases and J by 5 bases; unmatched bases: 11. The CDR3 runs 15 residues. Per the germline V gene, CDR1 is MNHEY and CDR2 is SVGAGI. CDR3 residues: CASSGLQGGDTEAFF. CDR3 DNA sequence: TGTGCCAGCAGCGGGTTACAGGGGGGAGATACTGAAGCTTTCTTT.

This clone appeared a single time. The chain has TRBV19 and TRBJ2-3; 11 nucleotides line up with TRBD2. The CDR3 runs to 14 residues. CDR1 and CDR2 (germline): LNHDA, SQIVND (reference sequence). The trim removed 5 bases at V and 5 bases at J, leaving 3 bases unmatched. CDR3 residues: CASSELAGEDTQYF. In DNA, the CDR3 is TGTGCCAGTAGTGAACTAGCGGGAGAAGATACGCAGTATTTT.

V usage is TRBV28 and J usage is TRBJ1-2; TRBD1 agrees at 7 bases. This CDR3 has 15 residues. Germline values: CDR1 MDHEN, CDR2 SYDVKM. The trim removed 5 bases at V and 4 bases at J, leaving 10 bases unmatched. The CDR3 DNA reads as TGTGCCAGCAGTCCCGAAGGGGGCGTGGGCTATGGCTACACCTTC. Translation: CASSPEGGVGYGYTF.

The chain is built from TRBV30 and TRBJ2-3; 11 bases match TRBD2. V shed 4 bases and J 6 bases; nucleotides not matched to a gene: 6. Germline V lookup: CDR1 GTSNPN, CDR2 SVGIG (reference sequence). The CDR3 has 14 amino acids. CDR3 sequence reads: CAWMRLAGPDTQYF. CDR3 nucleotides: TGTGCCTGGATGAGACTAGCGGGACCGGATACGCAGTATTTT.

This chain links TRBV19 with TRBJ1-2; the D gene is possibly TRBD1 (6 bases). The CDR3 runs to 14 residues. Germline CDR1 LNHDA, CDR2 SQIVND (reference sequence). Trimming stripped 4 bases from V and 4 bases from J, with 13 bases between. In DNA form, the CDR3 reads TGTGCCAGTAGTAGAGGGGACAACCTCTATGGCTACACCTTC. Amino acid sequence: CASSRGDNLYGYTF. The entire variable domain, with the rest obtained from reference TRBV19 and TRBJ1-2, is as follows: DGGITQSPKYLFRKEGQNVTLSCEQNLNHDAMYWYRQDPGQGLRLIYYSQIVNDFQKGDIAEGYSVSREKKESFPLTVTSAQKNPTAFYLCASSRGDNLYGYTFGSGTRLTVV.

The count of this clone is one. The V and J genes are TRBV6-1 and TRBJ2-2; tentatively, D is TRBD1 (6 bases). Germline V CDR1 and CDR2: MNHNS, SASEGT. The V end was cut by 4 bases, the J end by 5 bases, with 8 bases between. CDR3 size: 13 residues. This CDR3 reads CASSVTGTGELFF. The CDR3 coding sequence is TGTGCCAGCAGTGTAACAGGGACCGGGGAGCTGTTTTTT.

The chain recombines TRBV7-8 with TRBJ2-1; 8 nucleotides agree with TRBD2. This CDR3 has 20 residues. V shed 0 bases and J 9 bases; nucleotides not matched to a gene: 22. Germline V gives CDR1 SGHVS, CDR2 FQNEAQ. CDR3 in DNA: TGTGCCAGCAGCTTAGCGGGGGCAGGGGTAGCGGGATGGGGGCTTATTGAGCAGTTCTTC. It translates to CASSLAGAGVAGWGLIEQFF. The full variable domain, its missing parts supplied by reference TRBV7-8 and TRBJ2-1, is GAGVSQSPRYKVAKRGQDVALRCDPISGHVSLFWYQQALGQGPEFLTYFQNEAQLDKSGLPSDRFFAERPEGSVSTLKIQRTQQEDSAVYLCASSLAGAGVAGWGLIEQFFGPGTRLTVL.

The V gene is TRBV11-2, the J gene TRBJ1-1, with a weak D call TRBD1 (6 bases). The CDR3 runs to 16 residues. The germline V gene has CDR1 SGHAT and CDR2 FQNNGV. V was pared by 5 bases and J by 3 bases, with 19 bases between. The CDR3 is CASSLGGRRGYTEAFF. Here the CDR3 DNA reads TGTGCCAGCAGCCTGGGAGGGCGAAGGGGGTACACTGAAGCTTTCTTT.

The V and J genes are TRBV25-1 and TRBJ1-2; D might be TRBD1 (5 bases). CDR3 length equals 15 residues. Trimming removed 3 bases from V and 4 bases from J, with 15 bases in between. Germline lookup yields CDR1 MGHDK and CDR2 SYGVNS. CDR3 DNA sequence: TGTGCCAGCAGTGATGTGGGGCAGCGAGGCTATGGCTACACCTTC. Protein sequence: CASSDVGQRGYGYTF.